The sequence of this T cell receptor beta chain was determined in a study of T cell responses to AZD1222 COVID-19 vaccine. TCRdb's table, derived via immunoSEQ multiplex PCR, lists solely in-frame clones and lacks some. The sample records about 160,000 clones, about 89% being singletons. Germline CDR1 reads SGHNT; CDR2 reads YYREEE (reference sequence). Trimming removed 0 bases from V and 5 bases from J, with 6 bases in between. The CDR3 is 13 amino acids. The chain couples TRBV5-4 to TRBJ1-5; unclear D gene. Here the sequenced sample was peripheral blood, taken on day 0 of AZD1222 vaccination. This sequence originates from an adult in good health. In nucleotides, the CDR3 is TGTGCCAGCAGCTTGGGCATTTATCAGCCCCAGCATTTT. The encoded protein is CASSLGIYQPQHF.